This T cell receptor beta chain was recorded in a study of shared clonotypes between healthy human individuals. Trimming cost V 5 bases and J 0 bases, with 7 bases left between them. The CDR3 covers 14 residues. Germline CDR1 is LNHDA and CDR2 is SQIVND (reference sequence). Terminally differentiated effector memory CD45RA+ cells were left out of the naive CD8 fraction, which was CD45RO-negative and positively selected for CCR7. Deep-level settings were used for running the assay. Using immunoSEQ multiplex PCR, the repertoire was profiled, and TCRdb retains in-frame clones only, with some absent. Of about 2.1 million clones detected, around 93% appear once; the ten largest clones hold around 1.7%.

What was sequenced was naive CD8+ T cells from PBMCs. The genes are TRBV19 and TRBJ2-2, with D unresolved. The sequence came from a man aged 18 to 30 in good health. Some clones in this sample may be carry-over from other donors' samples. The CDR3 sequence: CASSVSANTGELFF. The CDR3 DNA follows: TGTGCCAGTAGTGTCTCCGCGAACACCGGGGAGCTGTTTTTT.